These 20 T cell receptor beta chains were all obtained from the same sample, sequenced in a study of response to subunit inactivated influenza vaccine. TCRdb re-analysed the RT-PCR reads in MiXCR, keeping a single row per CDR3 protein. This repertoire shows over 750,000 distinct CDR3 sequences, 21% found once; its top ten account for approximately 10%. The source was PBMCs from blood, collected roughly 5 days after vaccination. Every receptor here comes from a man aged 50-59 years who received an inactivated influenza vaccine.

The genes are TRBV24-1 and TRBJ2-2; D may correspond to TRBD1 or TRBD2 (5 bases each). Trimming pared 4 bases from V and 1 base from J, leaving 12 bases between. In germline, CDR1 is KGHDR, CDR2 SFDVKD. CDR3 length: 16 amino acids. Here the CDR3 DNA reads TGTGCCACCAGTGACCCGATTGGGGGGAACACCGGGGAGCTGTTTTTT. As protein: CATSDPIGGNTGELFF.

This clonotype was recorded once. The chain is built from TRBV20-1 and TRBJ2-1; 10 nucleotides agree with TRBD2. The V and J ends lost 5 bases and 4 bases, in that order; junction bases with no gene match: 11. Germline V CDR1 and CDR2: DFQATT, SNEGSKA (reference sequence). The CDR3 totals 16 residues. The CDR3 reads CSAAEREGPRYNEQFF. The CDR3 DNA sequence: TGCAGTGCTGCGGAGCGGGAGGGCCCAAGGTACAATGAGCAGTTCTTC.

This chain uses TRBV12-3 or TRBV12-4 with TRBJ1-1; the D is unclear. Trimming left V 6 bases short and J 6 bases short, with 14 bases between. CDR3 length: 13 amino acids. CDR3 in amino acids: CASRVETRPEAFF. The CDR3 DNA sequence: TGTGCCAGCAGGGTGGAGACCCGCCCTGAAGCTTTCTTT.

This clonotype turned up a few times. The CDR3 protein is CSVEVTGRYEQYF. CDR3 bases: TGCAGCGTTGAGGTGACAGGGCGCTACGAGCAGTACTTC. This chain connects TRBV29-1 to TRBJ2-7, with 7 positions matching TRBD1. The length of the CDR3 is 13 residues. With 3 bases clipped from V and 3 bases from J, the junction kept 5 bases outside the gene matches. Germline-derived CDR1 and CDR2 are SQVTM and ANQGSEA.

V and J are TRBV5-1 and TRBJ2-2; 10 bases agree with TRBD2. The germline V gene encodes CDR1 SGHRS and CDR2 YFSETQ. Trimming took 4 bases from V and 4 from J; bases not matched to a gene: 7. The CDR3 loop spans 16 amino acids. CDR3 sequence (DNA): TGCGCCAGCAGCACACTAGCGGGGCCAGGCACCGGGGAGCTGTTTTTT. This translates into CASSTLAGPGTGELFF.

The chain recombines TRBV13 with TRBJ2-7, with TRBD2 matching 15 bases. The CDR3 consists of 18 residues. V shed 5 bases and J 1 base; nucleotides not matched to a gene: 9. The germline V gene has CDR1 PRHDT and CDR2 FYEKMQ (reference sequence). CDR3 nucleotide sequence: TGTGCCAGCAGCCCAGGACTAGCGGGAGGGCCAAGATCCTACGAGCAGTACTTC. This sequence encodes CASSPGLAGGPRSYEQYF. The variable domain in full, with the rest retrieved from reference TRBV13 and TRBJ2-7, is AAGVIQSPRHLIKEKRETATLKCYPIPRHDTVYWYQQGPGQDPQFLISFYEKMQSDKGSIPDRFSAQQFSDYHSELNMSSLELGDSALYFCASSPGLAGGPRSYEQYFGPGTRLTVT.

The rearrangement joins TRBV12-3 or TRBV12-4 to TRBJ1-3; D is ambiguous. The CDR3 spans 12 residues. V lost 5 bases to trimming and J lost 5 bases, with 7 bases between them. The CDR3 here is CASSTTRNTIYF. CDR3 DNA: TGTGCCAGCAGTACCACCAGAAACACCATATATTTT.

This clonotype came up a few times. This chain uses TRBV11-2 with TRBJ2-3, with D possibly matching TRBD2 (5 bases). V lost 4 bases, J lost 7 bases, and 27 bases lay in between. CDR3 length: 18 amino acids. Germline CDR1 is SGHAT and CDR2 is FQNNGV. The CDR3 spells CASSSSGLLSTPSYTQYF. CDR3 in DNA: TGTGCCAGCAGCTCCTCCGGACTCTTATCTACCCCCTCATATACGCAGTATTTT.

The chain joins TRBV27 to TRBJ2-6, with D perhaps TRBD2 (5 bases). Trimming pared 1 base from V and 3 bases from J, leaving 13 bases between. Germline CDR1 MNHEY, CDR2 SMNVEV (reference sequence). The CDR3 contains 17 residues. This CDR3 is CASSLFVRGFGANVLTF. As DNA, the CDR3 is TGTGCCAGCAGTTTATTTGTCCGGGGTTTTGGGGCCAACGTCCTGACTTTC.

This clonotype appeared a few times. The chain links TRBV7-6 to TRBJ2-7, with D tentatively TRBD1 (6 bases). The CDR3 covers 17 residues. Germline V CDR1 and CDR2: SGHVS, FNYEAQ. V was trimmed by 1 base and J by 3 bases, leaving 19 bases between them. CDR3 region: CASSLDGRGFPSYEQYF. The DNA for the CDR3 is TGTGCCAGCAGCTTAGACGGCAGGGGTTTCCCTAGCTACGAGCAGTACTTC.

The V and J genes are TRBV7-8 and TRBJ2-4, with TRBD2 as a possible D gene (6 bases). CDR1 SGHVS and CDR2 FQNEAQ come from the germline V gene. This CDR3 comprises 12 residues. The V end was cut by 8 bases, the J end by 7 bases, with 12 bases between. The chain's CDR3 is CASGLTGNIQYF. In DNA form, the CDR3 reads TGTGCCAGCGGACTAACGGGGAACATTCAGTACTTC.

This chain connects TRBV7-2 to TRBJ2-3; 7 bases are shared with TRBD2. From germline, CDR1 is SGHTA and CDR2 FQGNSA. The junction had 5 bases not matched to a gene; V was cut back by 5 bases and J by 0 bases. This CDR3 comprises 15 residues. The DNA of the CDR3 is TGTGCCAGCAGCACCAGCGGGGCTAGCACAGATACGCAGTATTTT. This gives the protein CASSTSGASTDTQYF.

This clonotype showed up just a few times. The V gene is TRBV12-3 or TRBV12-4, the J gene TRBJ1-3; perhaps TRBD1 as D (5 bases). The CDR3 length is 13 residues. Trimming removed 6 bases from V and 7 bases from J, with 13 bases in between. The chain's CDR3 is CASSTDSRNTIYF. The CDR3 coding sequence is TGTGCCAGCAGCACCGACAGCAGGAACACCATATATTTT.

CDR3 bases: TGTGCCAGCAGCCAAGAACTAGCGGGAGAGACCCAGTACTTC. Its protein is CASSQELAGETQYF. This sequence joins TRBV4-2 and TRBJ2-5; 9 bases line up with TRBD2. V shed 0 bases and J 4 bases; nucleotides not matched to a gene: 0. The CDR3 length is 14 residues. The germline CDR1 and CDR2 sequences are LGHNA and YNFKEQ.

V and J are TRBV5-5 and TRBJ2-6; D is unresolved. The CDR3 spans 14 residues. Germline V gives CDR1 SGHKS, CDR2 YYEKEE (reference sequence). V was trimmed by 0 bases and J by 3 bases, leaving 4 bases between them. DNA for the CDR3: TGTGCCAGCAGCTTGGATGATGGGGCCAACGTCCTGACTTTC. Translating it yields CASSLDDGANVLTF. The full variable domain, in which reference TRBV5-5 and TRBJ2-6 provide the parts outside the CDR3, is DAGVTQSPTHLIKTRGQQVTLRCSPISGHKSVSWYQQVLGQGPQFIFQYYEKEERGRGNFPDRFSARQFPNYSSELNVNALLLGDSALYLCASSLDDGANVLTFGAGSRLTVL.

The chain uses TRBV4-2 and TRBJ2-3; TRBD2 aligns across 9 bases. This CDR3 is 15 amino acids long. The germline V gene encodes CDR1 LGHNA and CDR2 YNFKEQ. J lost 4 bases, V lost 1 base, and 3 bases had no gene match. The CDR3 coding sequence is TGTGCCAGCAGCCAAGGGCGGGGGGGCGCAGATACGCAGTATTTT. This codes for CASSQGRGGADTQYF.

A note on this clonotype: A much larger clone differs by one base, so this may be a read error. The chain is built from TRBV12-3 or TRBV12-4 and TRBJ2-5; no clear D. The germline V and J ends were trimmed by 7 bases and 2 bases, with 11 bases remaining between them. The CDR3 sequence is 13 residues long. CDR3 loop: CASKLSMQETQYF. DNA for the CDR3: TGTGCCAGCAAACTATCGATGCAAGAGACCCAGTACTTC.

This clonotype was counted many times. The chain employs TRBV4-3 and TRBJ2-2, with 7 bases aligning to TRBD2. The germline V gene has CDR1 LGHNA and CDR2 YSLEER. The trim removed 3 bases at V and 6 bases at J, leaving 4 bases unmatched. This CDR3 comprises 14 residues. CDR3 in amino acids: CASSQWGRAGELFF. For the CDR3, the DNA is TGCGCCAGCAGCCAGTGGGGGAGGGCCGGGGAGCTGTTTTTT.

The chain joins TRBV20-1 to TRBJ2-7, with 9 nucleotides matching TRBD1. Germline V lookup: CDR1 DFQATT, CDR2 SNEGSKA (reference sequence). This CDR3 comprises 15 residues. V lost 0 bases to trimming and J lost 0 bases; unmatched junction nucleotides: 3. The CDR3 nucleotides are TGCAGTGCTAGAGATCGGGACAGGGACTCCTACGAGCAGTACTTC. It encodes CSARDRDRDSYEQYF.

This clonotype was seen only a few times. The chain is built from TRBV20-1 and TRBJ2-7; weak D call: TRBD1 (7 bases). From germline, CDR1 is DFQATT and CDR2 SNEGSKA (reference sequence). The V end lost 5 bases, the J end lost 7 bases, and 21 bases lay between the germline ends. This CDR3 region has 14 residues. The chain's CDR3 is CSAHRQGLREEQYF. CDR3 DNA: TGCAGTGCTCATAGACAGGGACTTAGGGAAGAGCAGTACTTC.